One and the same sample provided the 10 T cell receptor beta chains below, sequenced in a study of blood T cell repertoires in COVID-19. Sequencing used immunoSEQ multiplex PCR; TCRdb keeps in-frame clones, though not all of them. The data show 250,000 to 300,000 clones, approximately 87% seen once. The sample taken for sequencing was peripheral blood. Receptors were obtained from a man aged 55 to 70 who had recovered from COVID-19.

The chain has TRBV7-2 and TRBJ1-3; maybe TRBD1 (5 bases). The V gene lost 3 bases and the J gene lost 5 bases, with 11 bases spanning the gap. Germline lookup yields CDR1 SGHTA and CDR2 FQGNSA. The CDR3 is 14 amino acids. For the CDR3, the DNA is TGTGCCAGCAGCTTCCGACAGTCTAGAAACACCATATATTTT. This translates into CASSFRQSRNTIYF.

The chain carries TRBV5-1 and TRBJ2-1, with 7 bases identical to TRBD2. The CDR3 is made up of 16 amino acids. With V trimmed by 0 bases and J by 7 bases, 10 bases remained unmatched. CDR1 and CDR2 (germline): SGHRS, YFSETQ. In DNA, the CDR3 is TGCGCCAGCAGCTTGGGACTAGCCCTAGGCGGGAATGAGCAGTTCTTC. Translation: CASSLGLALGGNEQFF.

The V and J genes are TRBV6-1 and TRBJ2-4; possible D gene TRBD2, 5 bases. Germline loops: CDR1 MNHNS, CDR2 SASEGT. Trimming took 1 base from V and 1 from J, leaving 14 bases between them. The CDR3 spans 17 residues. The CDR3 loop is CASSEGLAGVAKNIQYF. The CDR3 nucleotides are TGTGCCAGCAGTGAAGGACTTGCCGGGGTTGCCAAAAACATTCAGTACTTC.

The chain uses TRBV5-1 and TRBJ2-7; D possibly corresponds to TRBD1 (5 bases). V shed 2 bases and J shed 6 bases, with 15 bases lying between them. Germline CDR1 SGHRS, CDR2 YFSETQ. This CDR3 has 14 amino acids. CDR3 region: CASSFNTQGSEQYF. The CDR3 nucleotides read TGCGCCAGCAGCTTCAACACCCAGGGTTCCGAGCAGTACTTC.

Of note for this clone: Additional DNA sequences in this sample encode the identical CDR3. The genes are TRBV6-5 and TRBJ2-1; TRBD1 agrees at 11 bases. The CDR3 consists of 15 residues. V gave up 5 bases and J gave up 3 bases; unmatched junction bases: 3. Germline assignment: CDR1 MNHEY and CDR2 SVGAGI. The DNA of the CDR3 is TGTGCCAGCAGTCGGGACAGGGGGGGCTACAATGAGCAGTTCTTC. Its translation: CASSRDRGGYNEQFF.

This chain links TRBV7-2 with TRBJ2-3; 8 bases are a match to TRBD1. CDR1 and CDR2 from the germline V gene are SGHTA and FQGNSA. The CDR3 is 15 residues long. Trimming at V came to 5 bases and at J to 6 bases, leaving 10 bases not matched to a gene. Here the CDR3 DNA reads TGTGCCAGCAGCACCCGGACAGGGTTTAAGGATACGCAGTATTTT. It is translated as CASSTRTGFKDTQYF.

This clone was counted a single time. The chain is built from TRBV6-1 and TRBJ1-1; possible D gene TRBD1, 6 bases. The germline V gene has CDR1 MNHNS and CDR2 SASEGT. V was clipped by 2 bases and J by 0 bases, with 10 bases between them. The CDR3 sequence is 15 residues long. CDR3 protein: CASSERGFMNTEAFF. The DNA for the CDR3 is TGTGCCAGCAGTGAAAGGGGGTTCATGAACACTGAAGCTTTCTTT.

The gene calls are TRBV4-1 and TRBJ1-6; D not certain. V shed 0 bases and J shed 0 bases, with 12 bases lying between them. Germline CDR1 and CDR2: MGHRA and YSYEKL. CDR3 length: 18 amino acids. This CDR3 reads CASSQDSTGSSYNSPLHF. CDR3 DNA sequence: TGCGCCAGCAGCCAAGATTCGACGGGGAGCTCCTATAATTCACCCCTCCACTTT.

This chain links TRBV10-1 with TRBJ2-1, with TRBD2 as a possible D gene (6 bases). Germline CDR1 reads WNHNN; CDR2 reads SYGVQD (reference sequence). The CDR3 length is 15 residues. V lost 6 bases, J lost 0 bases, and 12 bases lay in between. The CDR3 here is CASSPRRGSYNEQFF. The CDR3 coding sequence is TGCGCCAGCAGCCCCCGGAGGGGCTCCTACAATGAGCAGTTCTTC.

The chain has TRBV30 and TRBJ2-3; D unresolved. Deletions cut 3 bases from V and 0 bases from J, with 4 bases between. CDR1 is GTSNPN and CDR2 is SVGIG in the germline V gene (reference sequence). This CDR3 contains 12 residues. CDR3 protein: CAWSSSTDTQYF. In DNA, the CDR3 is TGTGCCTGGAGCTCTAGCACAGATACGCAGTATTTT.